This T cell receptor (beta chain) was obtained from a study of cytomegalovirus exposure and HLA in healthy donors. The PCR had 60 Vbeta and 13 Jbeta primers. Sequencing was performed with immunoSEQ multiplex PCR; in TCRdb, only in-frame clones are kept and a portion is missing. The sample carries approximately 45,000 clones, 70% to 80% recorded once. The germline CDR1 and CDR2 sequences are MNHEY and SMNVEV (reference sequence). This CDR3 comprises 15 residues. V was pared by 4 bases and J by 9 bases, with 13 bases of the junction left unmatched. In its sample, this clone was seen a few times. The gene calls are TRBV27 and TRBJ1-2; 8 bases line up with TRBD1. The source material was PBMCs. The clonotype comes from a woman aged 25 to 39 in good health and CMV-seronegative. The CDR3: CASSSQGQGGARYTF. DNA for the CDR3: TGTGCCAGCAGTTCGCAAGGACAGGGTGGAGCTCGCTACACCTTC.